These 29 T cell receptor beta chains share one sample of origin, sequenced in a study of PD-1 blockade in mismatch repair-deficient tumors (dated by TCRdb to about 2017). The time point label corresponds to: approximately 11-day in vitro stimulation with candidate neoantigen peptide 4. Their antigen targets remain unknown. Library generation was performed with the immunoSEQ multiplex PCR assay. The table comes from immuneACCESS by way of TCRdb, which keeps in-frame sequences with V and J called. Part of the clones is missing from these tables; in studies checked, under half for an unresolved V gene and the rest for unknown reasons. Across this sample there are approximately 13,000 clones, with 80% to 85% seen only once. The top ten hold approximately 20% of the sample. This material consisted of cells cultured in vitro, taken from a patient treated with pembrolizumab. The origin of the receptors is an adult with mismatch repair-deficient cancer.

This clone occurred a few times. This chain links TRBV19 with TRBJ1-2; D uncertain. Germline CDR1 and CDR2: LNHDA and SQIVND (reference sequence). This CDR3 contains 12 residues. Trimming left V 5 bases short and J 7 bases short, with 11 bases between. The DNA of the CDR3 is TGTGCCAGTAGTCAAACCCGGTTTGGCTACACCTTC. This translates into CASSQTRFGYTF.

This chain joins TRBV6-5 and TRBJ1-1, with a possible D match to TRBD1 (5 bases). The CDR3 is 14 residues long. V was cut by 7 bases and J by 0 bases, with 12 bases left in between. Germline-derived CDR1 and CDR2 are MNHEY and SVGAGI. The CDR3 protein is CASMPGNMNTEAFF. The CDR3 bases are TGTGCCAGCATGCCAGGGAATATGAACACTGAAGCTTTCTTT.

V is TRBV30 and J is TRBJ2-1, with 14 nucleotides matching TRBD2. The trim removed 3 bases at V and 0 bases at J, leaving 1 base unmatched. Germline V gene sequence: CDR1 GTSNPN, CDR2 SVGIG (reference sequence). The CDR3 is 16 residues long. This CDR3 reads CAWRGTSGSSYNEQFF. CDR3 coding DNA: TGTGCCTGGAGGGGGACTAGCGGGAGCTCCTACAATGAGCAGTTCTTC.

The genes are TRBV28 and TRBJ1-4; D is uncertain. V lost 6 bases to trimming and J lost 0 bases, with 11 bases between them. The CDR3 loop spans 15 amino acids. Germline V gene lookup returns CDR1 MDHEN and CDR2 SYDVKM. For the CDR3, the DNA is TGTGCCAGCAGCCGTGTGGGCCCAACTAATGAAAAACTGTTTTTT. This encodes CASSRVGPTNEKLFF.

This clone has only one observation. The gene calls are TRBV14 and TRBJ2-1; 9 bases match TRBD2. The V and J ends lost 2 bases and 1 base, in that order; junction bases with no gene match: 6. The CDR3 extends over 17 amino acids. Germline V gives CDR1 SGHDN, CDR2 FVKESK. The CDR3 reads CASSQIFSGGSYNEQFF. The CDR3, as DNA: TGTGCCAGCAGCCAAATCTTTAGCGGGGGTTCCTACAATGAGCAGTTCTTC.

The chain couples TRBV14 to TRBJ2-7; 9 nucleotides align to TRBD2. Trimming took 0 bases from V and 2 from J; bases not matched to a gene: 11. The germline gives CDR1 SGHDN, CDR2 FVKESK. The CDR3 totals 18 residues. For the CDR3, the DNA is TGTGCCAGCAGCCAAGACAGGGGGGAGCGGGAGGTTCCCTACGAGCAGTACTTC. Encoded protein: CASSQDRGEREVPYEQYF. The complete variable domain, with remaining parts taken from reference TRBV14 and TRBJ2-7, reads EAGVTQFPSHSVIEKGQTVTLRCDPISGHDNLYWYRRVMGKEIKFLLHFVKESKQDESGMPNNRFLAERTGGTYSTLKVQPAELEDSGVYFCASSQDRGEREVPYEQYFGPGTRLTVT.

V gene TRBV7-9 combines with J gene TRBJ2-5; a weak D match, TRBD1 (5 bases). V lost 2 bases, J lost 5 bases, and 18 bases lay in between. This CDR3 contains 16 residues. In germline, CDR1 is SEHNR, CDR2 FQNEAQ (reference sequence). CDR3: CASSLRGPELGETQYF. In DNA form, the CDR3 reads TGTGCCAGCAGCTTAAGGGGCCCGGAACTTGGGGAGACCCAGTACTTC. Complete variable domain (other parts from reference TRBV7-9 and TRBJ2-5): DTGVSQNPRHKITKRGQNVTFRCDPISEHNRLYWYRQTLGQGPEFLTYFQNEAQLEKSRLLSDRFSAERPKGSFSTLEIQRTEQGDSAMYLCASSLRGPELGETQYFGPGTRLLVL.

This chain connects TRBV9 to TRBJ1-4; a possible D gene is TRBD1 (6 bases). CDR3 length: 15 amino acids. V was trimmed by 2 bases and J by 7 bases, leaving 15 bases between them. The V gene's germline CDR1 is SGDLS and CDR2 YYNGEE. CDR3 nucleotide sequence: TGTGCCAGCAGCGTCGACCCCGGAGGGGGTGAAAAACTGTTTTTT. It encodes CASSVDPGGGEKLFF.

The chain carries TRBV6-1 and TRBJ2-3, with 10 bases lining up with TRBD1. This CDR3 contains 15 residues. In germline, CDR1 is MNHNS, CDR2 SASEGT. J lost 3 bases, V lost 5 bases, and 5 bases had no gene match. The CDR3 here is CASSRGQGWTDTQYF. As DNA, the CDR3 is TGTGCCAGCAGTAGGGGACAGGGGTGGACAGATACGCAGTATTTT.

This chain connects TRBV4-1 to TRBJ1-1; 7 bases align to TRBD1. Trimming cost V 2 bases and J 0 bases; bases outside gene matches: 3. Germline values: CDR1 MGHRA, CDR2 YSYEKL. CDR3 size: 15 residues. CDR3: CASSQITGVNTEAFF. In DNA, the CDR3 is TGCGCCAGCAGCCAAATAACAGGGGTGAACACTGAAGCTTTCTTT.

The sample holds one count of this clone. The rearrangement joins TRBV5-4 to TRBJ2-1, with 11 bases that match TRBD2. The CDR3 has 16 residues. V gave up 1 base and J gave up 8 bases; unmatched junction bases: 8. Germline values: CDR1 SGHNT, CDR2 YYREEE (reference sequence). The CDR3 region is CASSLRVDSGRDEQFF. Here the CDR3 DNA reads TGTGCCAGCAGCTTGAGGGTTGATAGCGGGAGGGATGAGCAGTTCTTC.

This clone was picked up a small number of times. This rearrangement joins TRBV7-9 to TRBJ2-5, with D possibly TRBD1 on 7 matching bases. The CDR3 totals 14 residues. V was pared by 5 bases and J by 4 bases, with 14 bases between. The germline V gene encodes CDR1 SEHNR and CDR2 FQNEAQ (reference sequence). The CDR3 protein is CASSVGTAGETQYF. The DNA for the CDR3 is TGTGCCAGCAGCGTCGGGACAGCGGGAGAGACCCAGTACTTC.

This chain links TRBV28 with TRBJ2-7; TRBD2 agrees at 8 bases. Germline V lookup: CDR1 MDHEN, CDR2 SYDVKM. This CDR3 is built from 14 residues. J was trimmed by 3 bases and V by 5 bases; bases with no gene match: 6. Here the CDR3 DNA reads TGTGCCAGCAGTGAAAGCGGGAGAGGCTACGAGCAGTACTTC. It translates to CASSESGRGYEQYF. Full variable domain (rest looked up from reference TRBV28 and TRBJ2-7): DVKVTQSSRYLVKRTGEKVFLECVQDMDHENMFWYRQDPGLGLRLIYFSYDVKMKEKGDIPEGYSVSREKKERFSLILESASTNQTSMYLCASSESGRGYEQYFGPGTRLTVT.

The chain is built from TRBV18 and TRBJ1-6, with D perhaps TRBD1 (5 bases). Trimming took 1 base from V and 0 from J, leaving 13 bases between them. The CDR3 length is 18 residues. In germline, CDR1 is KGHSH, CDR2 LQKENI. CDR3: CASSPRRPGNSYNSPLHF. In nucleotides, the CDR3 is TGTGCCAGCTCACCACGCCGGCCAGGGAACTCCTATAATTCACCCCTCCACTTT.

The chain links TRBV6-6 to TRBJ2-7; 13 positions match TRBD2. Trimming removed 6 bases from V and 5 bases from J; junction bases left unmatched: 4. This CDR3 region has 14 residues. Per germline, CDR1 MNHNY and CDR2 SVGAGI (reference sequence). CDR3 in amino acids: CASRGTSGKNEQYF. CDR3 DNA: TGTGCCAGCAGAGGGACTAGCGGGAAAAACGAGCAGTACTTC.

This rearrangement joins TRBV11-2 to TRBJ2-1; TRBD2 is a possible D gene (6 bases). Germline-derived CDR1 and CDR2 are SGHAT and FQNNGV. The CDR3 covers 12 residues. The V gene lost 4 bases and the J gene lost 7 bases, with 8 bases spanning the gap. The CDR3 reads CASSSRGNEQFF. CDR3 DNA: TGTGCCAGCAGCTCACGGGGGAATGAGCAGTTCTTC.

The V gene is TRBV28, the J gene TRBJ1-4, with D unresolved. V was shortened by 2 bases and J by 7 bases, with 14 bases between the two germline ends. Germline loops: CDR1 MDHEN, CDR2 SYDVKM. The CDR3 runs 15 residues. The CDR3 DNA reads TGTGCCAGCAGTTTACCGGGGTTGGGGTCTGAAAAACTGTTTTTT. It is translated as CASSLPGLGSEKLFF.

The genes are TRBV6-1 and TRBJ1-5; TRBD1 aligns across 9 bases. Per germline, CDR1 MNHNS and CDR2 SASEGT. Trimming removed 8 bases from V and 4 bases from J; junction bases left unmatched: 6. There are 14 residues in the CDR3. CDR3 amino acids: CASGGTGINQPQHF. The CDR3 DNA is TGTGCCAGCGGGGGGACAGGGATAAATCAGCCCCAGCATTTT.

The rearrangement uses TRBV7-3 and TRBJ2-7, with TRBD2 identical over 13 bases. The CDR3 sequence is 15 residues long. J lost 6 bases, V lost 3 bases, and 5 bases had no gene match. Germline values: CDR1 SGHTA, CDR2 FQGTGA. DNA of the CDR3: TGTGCCAGCAGCTTGGGGACTAGCGGGACTATCGAGCAGTACTTC. As protein: CASSLGTSGTIEQYF.

J is TRBJ2-1 and V is TRBV18; TRBD2 matches 10 bases. The CDR3 is 15 amino acids. Germline trimming cut 3 bases from V and 3 bases from J; bases unmatched to any gene: 2. The germline gives CDR1 KGHSH, CDR2 LQKENI. The chain's CDR3 is CASSPLAGDYNEQFF. The CDR3 DNA follows: TGTGCCAGCTCACCTCTAGCGGGAGACTACAATGAGCAGTTCTTC.

V usage is TRBV7-2 and J usage is TRBJ2-1; 8 bases are shared with TRBD2. The ends lost 1 base at V and 9 bases at J; junction bases unmatched: 14. Germline-derived CDR1 and CDR2 are SGHTA and FQGNSA. The CDR3 has 17 amino acids. This CDR3 is CASSLGRRGLVFPEQFF. The CDR3 DNA reads TGTGCCAGCAGCTTAGGCCGTAGGGGACTAGTCTTTCCTGAGCAGTTCTTC.

The rearrangement links TRBV19 to TRBJ2-1; D remains unclear. The CDR3 totals 17 residues. Germline V lookup: CDR1 LNHDA, CDR2 SQIVND (reference sequence). Trimming took 4 bases from V and 0 from J, leaving 16 bases between them. CDR3 in amino acids: CASSTQGTSFSYNEQFF. The CDR3 nucleotides read TGTGCCAGTAGTACCCAAGGTACCTCTTTCTCCTACAATGAGCAGTTCTTC.

The chain carries TRBV6-1 and TRBJ2-7; 12 bases line up with TRBD2. The J segment lost 5 bases and the V segment lost 5 bases, leaving 7 bases of the junction unmatched. Germline loops: CDR1 MNHNS, CDR2 SASEGT. The CDR3 is made up of 15 amino acids. The chain's CDR3 is CASSSQTSGSNEQYF. For the CDR3, the DNA is TGTGCCAGCAGTTCACAGACTAGCGGGAGTAACGAGCAGTACTTC.

CDR3 in DNA: TGTGCCAGCAGCTCCCTAGGGCGTACTAGCACAGATACGCAGTATTTT. Translated: CASSSLGRTSTDTQYF. The chain carries TRBV7-3 and TRBJ2-3; D call uncertain. In germline, CDR1 is SGHTA, CDR2 FQGTGA. The CDR3 runs 16 residues. V was clipped by 4 bases and J by 0 bases, with 14 bases between them.

The chain links TRBV6-1 to TRBJ2-7, with 13 bases fitting TRBD2. This CDR3 has 18 amino acids. From germline, CDR1 is MNHNS and CDR2 SASEGT. Trimming removed 4 bases from V and 3 bases from J; junction bases left unmatched: 12. CDR3 coding DNA: TGTGCCAGCAGTGCCCGGGACGGAAGGACTAGCGGGAGCTACGAGCAGTACTTC. It yields the protein CASSARDGRTSGSYEQYF.

The DNA for the CDR3 is TGTGCCAGCAGCTTAGCCCTGGTCACCTCCTACAATGAGCAGTTCTTC. Its translation: CASSLALVTSYNEQFF. The chain has TRBV11-1 and TRBJ2-1; D gene ambiguous. The germline V gene has CDR1 SGHAT and CDR2 FQDESV (reference sequence). The CDR3 extends over 16 amino acids. V shed 0 bases and J shed 0 bases, with 9 bases lying between them.

The chain links TRBV7-9 to TRBJ1-2; 9 bases are a match to TRBD1. CDR3 size: 16 residues. The germline CDR1 and CDR2 sequences are SEHNR and FQNEAQ (reference sequence). V lost 4 bases and J lost 7; bases outside the gene matches: 13. CDR3 sequence reads: CASSSRTGAPFVGYTF. CDR3 bases: TGTGCCAGCAGCTCAAGGACAGGGGCCCCGTTTGTTGGCTACACCTTC.

This clone was seen a single time. The chain has TRBV19 and TRBJ2-2; 7 bases match TRBD2. Unmatched junction bases numbered 5, after V lost 4 bases and J lost 0 bases. Germline V gene sequence: CDR1 LNHDA, CDR2 SQIVND (reference sequence). CDR3 size: 16 residues. The CDR3 is CASSKGRGANTGELFF. Written as DNA, the CDR3 is TGTGCCAGTAGTAAAGGGAGGGGCGCGAACACCGGGGAGCTGTTTTTT.

This clone has just one count. The chain recombines TRBV7-9 with TRBJ2-1; TRBD2 matches at 10 bases. Germline V lookup: CDR1 SEHNR, CDR2 FQNEAQ (reference sequence). This CDR3 is built from 15 residues. Unmatched junction bases numbered 11, after V lost 8 bases and J lost 7 bases. Written as DNA, the CDR3 is TGTGCCAGCCCCCCCCCGGGACTAGCGAAAAATGAGCAGTTCTTC. It translates to CASPPPGLAKNEQFF.